This passage covers 2 T cell receptor beta chains from one sample sequenced in a study of T cells in Graves' hyperthyroidism and ophthalmopathy. Using RNA transcripts as the source, TCR beta CDR3 regions were amplified. The HTBI set primed first-round TCR CDR3 RT-PCR. TCRdb reprocessed the multiplex PCR reads with MiXCR, giving one entry per CDR3 protein. The table has 750,000 to 950,000 distinct CDR3 sequences, 35% to 45% seen once. The sequenced sample consisted of blood. Receptors were obtained from a man younger than 30 with Graves' hyperthyroidism.

J is TRBJ1-1 and V is TRBV15; possible D gene TRBD1, 5 bases. CDR1 LNHNV and CDR2 YYDKDF come from the germline V gene (reference sequence). This CDR3 comprises 16 residues. The V end was cut by 1 base, the J end by 3 bases, with 15 bases between. The CDR3: CATSRGRGLGDTEAFF. CDR3 bases: TGTGCCACCAGCAGAGGGAGAGGGTTAGGGGACACTGAAGCTTTCTTT.

In this sample, this clonotype turned up a few times. The chain links TRBV9 to TRBJ2-7, with 9 bases matching TRBD1. Per the germline V gene, CDR1 is SGDLS and CDR2 is YYNGEE. V lost 4 bases and J lost 6; bases outside the gene matches: 11. This CDR3 is 15 amino acids long. The CDR3 coding sequence is TGTGCCAGCAGCCCAGGGGGACAGGGTCTAAGCGAGCAGTACTTC. It is translated as CASSPGGQGLSEQYF. Full variable domain (rest looked up from reference TRBV9 and TRBJ2-7): DSGVTQTPKHLITATGQRVTLRCSPRSGDLSVYWYQQSLDQGLQFLIQYYNGEERAKGNILERFSAQQFPDLHSELNLSSLELGDSALYFCASSPGGQGLSEQYFGPGTRLTVT.